Following are 30 T cell receptor beta chains from one sample sequenced in a study of T cell responses to AZD1222 COVID-19 vaccine. Profiling relied on immunoSEQ multiplex PCR, and the TCRdb table lists in-frame clones only, not all of them. The data contain some 130,000 clones, approximately 83% of them singletons. Sequencing was performed on peripheral blood, taken on day 0 of AZD1222 vaccination. These receptors came from an adult in good health.

The chain joins TRBV6-5 to TRBJ2-5; 7 nucleotides line up with TRBD1. Trimming took 6 bases from V and 0 from J; bases not matched to a gene: 7. CDR1 is MNHEY and CDR2 is SVGAGI in the germline V gene. This CDR3 is 15 amino acids long. CDR3 sequence reads: CASSQRQGNQETQYF. DNA of the CDR3: TGTGCCAGCAGCCAGAGACAGGGAAACCAAGAGACCCAGTACTTC.

This clone has only one observation. V gene TRBV24-1 combines with J gene TRBJ1-2; D gene unclear. Per the germline V gene, CDR1 is KGHDR and CDR2 is SFDVKD. The CDR3 runs 15 residues. V was cut by 12 bases and J by 8 bases, with 27 bases left in between. This CDR3 reads CAPLFRPYHGFGYTF. The CDR3 DNA sequence: TGTGCCCCCCTTTTTCGACCGTATCATGGGTTCGGCTACACCTTC.

The chain carries TRBV6-5 and TRBJ1-5; D is uncertain. Per germline, CDR1 MNHEY and CDR2 SVGAGI. The V end was cut by 6 bases, the J end by 6 bases, with 15 bases between. This CDR3 has 14 residues. In DNA form, the CDR3 reads TGTGCCAGCAGGCGACAAGAGTTAGGTCAGCCCCAGCATTTT. This encodes CASRRQELGQPQHF.

The chain uses TRBV9 and TRBJ2-7; tentative D call: TRBD2 (5 bases). The germline CDR1 and CDR2 sequences are SGDLS and YYNGEE. The CDR3 spans 15 residues. V was trimmed by 4 bases and J by 1 base, leaving 15 bases between them. The CDR3 region is CASSPGLASSYEQYF. The CDR3, as DNA: TGTGCCAGCAGCCCCGGGCTAGCCAGTTCCTACGAGCAGTACTTC. The full variable domain, with the rest looked up from reference TRBV9 and TRBJ2-7, is DSGVTQTPKHLITATGQRVTLRCSPRSGDLSVYWYQQSLDQGLQFLIQYYNGEERAKGNILERFSAQQFPDLHSELNLSSLELGDSALYFCASSPGLASSYEQYFGPGTRLTVT.

The rearrangement links TRBV11-3 to TRBJ2-7, with 13 bases matching TRBD2. Germline V CDR1 and CDR2: SGHNT, YENEEA. There are 14 residues in the CDR3. J was trimmed by 6 bases and V by 6 bases; bases with no gene match: 5. The CDR3 loop reads CASSSTSGRAEQYF. CDR3 sequence (DNA): TGTGCCAGCAGTTCAACTAGCGGGAGGGCCGAGCAGTACTTC.

Many counts were recorded for this clone. This sequence joins TRBV28 and TRBJ1-2, with 7 positions matching TRBD1. The trim removed 6 bases at V and 5 bases at J, leaving 6 bases unmatched. The CDR3 is 13 residues long. Germline CDR1 MDHEN, CDR2 SYDVKM. CDR3 DNA sequence: TGTGCCAGCAGCCAAGGACAGGTTTATGGCTACACCTTC. This encodes CASSQGQVYGYTF.

V and J are TRBV10-3 and TRBJ2-7; TRBD2 matches at 8 bases. CDR1 is ENHRY and CDR2 is SYGVKD in the germline V gene. The CDR3 runs to 15 residues. Germline trimming cut 6 bases from V and 7 bases from J; bases unmatched to any gene: 14. CDR3 residues: CAIRGITGTSSEQYF. For the CDR3, the DNA is TGTGCCATCAGGGGAATAACCGGGACTAGTTCAGAGCAGTACTTC.

This chain links TRBV27 with TRBJ1-6; D not certain. Per germline, CDR1 MNHEY and CDR2 SMNVEV (reference sequence). Trimming pared 5 bases from V and 5 bases from J, leaving 4 bases between. The CDR3 has 12 amino acids. CDR3 DNA sequence: TGTGCCAGCAGTCCACATAATTCACCCCTCCACTTT. This gives the protein CASSPHNSPLHF.

This clone appeared a few times. The chain recombines TRBV5-4 with TRBJ2-1; 15 nucleotides align to TRBD2. Germline CDR1 SGHNT, CDR2 YYREEE (reference sequence). This CDR3 has 16 residues. The V gene end was trimmed by 4 bases and the J gene end by 7 bases; junction bases not matched to a gene: 6. The CDR3 region is CASSLRGTSGGNEQFF. DNA of the CDR3: TGTGCCAGCAGCCTCCGCGGGACTAGCGGGGGGAATGAGCAGTTCTTC.

The CDR3 DNA reads as TGTGCCAGTAGTATTAACGGGTATGGCTACACCTTC. As protein: CASSINGYGYTF. The rearrangement uses TRBV19 and TRBJ1-2, with D hard to call. In germline, CDR1 is LNHDA, CDR2 SQIVND (reference sequence). Trimming took 3 bases from V and 5 from J, leaving 7 bases between them. This CDR3 is built from 12 residues.

A remark on this clone: Other DNA sequences within the sample encode an identical CDR3. The rearrangement joins TRBV12-3 or TRBV12-4 to TRBJ1-2, with D hard to call. V dropped 3 bases and J dropped 1 base, with 3 bases sitting between them. CDR3 length: 12 amino acids. The CDR3 sequence is CASSLSNYGYTF. In DNA, the CDR3 is TGTGCCAGCAGTTTGAGTAACTATGGCTACACCTTC.

V is TRBV5-1 and J is TRBJ1-1; the match to TRBD1 covers 7 bases. V lost 5 bases, J lost 5 bases, and 9 bases stayed unmatched. CDR1 is SGHRS and CDR2 is YFSETQ in the germline V gene. This CDR3 is built from 14 residues. CDR3 protein: CASRHGGGITEAFF. The CDR3 DNA reads TGCGCCAGCAGGCACGGAGGGGGCATTACTGAAGCTTTCTTT.

The table lists this clone with a few counts. The CDR3 DNA is TGCGCCAGCAGCCAAGTAAAGGGGAGAGGTCAGCCCCAGCATTTT. Translated: CASSQVKGRGQPQHF. The rearrangement joins TRBV4-1 to TRBJ1-5, with a weak D call TRBD1 (5 bases). The CDR3 consists of 15 residues. Germline V gene data show CDR1 as MGHRA and CDR2 as YSYEKL. The V end lost 1 base, the J end lost 6 bases, and 13 bases lay between the germline ends.

The chain couples TRBV2 to TRBJ1-5, with D perhaps matching TRBD1 (6 bases). Germline V CDR1 and CDR2: SNHLY, FYNNEI. Between the trimmed V and J ends, which lost 7 bases and 2 bases, there was a span of 15 bases. This CDR3 is 15 amino acids long. The CDR3, as DNA: TGTGCCAGCATCACGGAAGGGGGAGGCAATCAGCCCCAGCATTTT. Protein product: CASITEGGGNQPQHF.

The chain couples TRBV4-3 to TRBJ1-3, with D hard to call. The germline V gene has CDR1 LGHNA and CDR2 YSLEER. The V and J ends lost 0 bases and 1 base respectively, with 10 bases between them. This CDR3 comprises 16 residues. CDR3 DNA sequence: TGCGCCAGCAGCCAAGATAGGAGGGCATCTGGAAACACCATATATTTT. Translated: CASSQDRRASGNTIYF.

The chain uses TRBV9 and TRBJ2-3; 9 bases align to TRBD1. The V and J ends lost 4 bases and 1 base, in that order; junction bases with no gene match: 4. There are 15 residues in the CDR3. CDR1 and CDR2 (germline): SGDLS, YYNGEE. This CDR3 is CASSPGQGGTDTQYF. The CDR3 nucleotides are TGTGCCAGCAGCCCGGGACAGGGAGGCACAGATACGCAGTATTTT.

The chain carries TRBV2 and TRBJ1-1; D is unclear. The CDR3 is made up of 13 amino acids. Germline CDR1 is SNHLY and CDR2 is FYNNEI. The V end was cut by 2 bases, the J end by 5 bases, with 9 bases between. The CDR3: CASSERAGTEAFF. In DNA form, the CDR3 reads TGTGCCAGCAGTGAAAGGGCCGGAACTGAAGCTTTCTTT.

The rearrangement links TRBV30 to TRBJ1-1; TRBD1 aligns across 7 bases. Germline lookup yields CDR1 GTSNPN and CDR2 SVGIG (reference sequence). The CDR3 is 13 residues long. Germline trimming cut 4 bases from V and 9 bases from J; bases unmatched to any gene: 11. DNA for the CDR3: TGTGCCTGGACCATCCTAAGGACAGGAAAAGCTTTCTTT. Translated: CAWTILRTGKAFF.

This chain links TRBV6-5 with TRBJ1-5, with a tentative D call TRBD1 (5 bases). Germline CDR1 reads MNHEY; CDR2 reads SVGAGI. This CDR3 has 15 residues. The V end was cut by 6 bases, the J end by 3 bases, with 15 bases between. The CDR3 loop reads CASSNLWGSNQPQHF. The CDR3 nucleotides read TGTGCCAGCAGCAACCTCTGGGGGTCCAATCAGCCCCAGCATTTT.

This clone was seen only a few times. The chain employs TRBV9 and TRBJ2-2; D uncertain. The V and J ends lost 3 bases and 3 bases respectively, with 12 bases between them. The CDR3 is 15 residues long. Germline CDR1 SGDLS, CDR2 YYNGEE. CDR3 nucleotide sequence: TGTGCCAGCAGCGGACCGGACGGCTACACCGGGGAGCTGTTTTTT. Encoded protein: CASSGPDGYTGELFF. The variable domain in full, with the rest retrieved from reference TRBV9 and TRBJ2-2, is DSGVTQTPKHLITATGQRVTLRCSPRSGDLSVYWYQQSLDQGLQFLIQYYNGEERAKGNILERFSAQQFPDLHSELNLSSLELGDSALYFCASSGPDGYTGELFFGEGSRLTVL.

The chain has TRBV7-3 and TRBJ2-6; D remains unclear. Germline-derived CDR1 and CDR2 are SGHTA and FQGTGA. The CDR3 is 13 residues long. Deletions cut 4 bases from V and 3 bases from J, with 4 bases between. This chain's CDR3 is CASSYLGANVLTF. DNA of the CDR3: TGTGCCAGCAGCTACCTTGGGGCCAACGTCCTGACTTTC.

V gene TRBV4-1 combines with J gene TRBJ2-7; TRBD1 might be the D (5 bases). This CDR3 has 14 amino acids. Germline V gene data show CDR1 as MGHRA and CDR2 as YSYEKL. V was clipped by 0 bases and J by 6 bases, with 12 bases between them. DNA of the CDR3: TGCGCCAGCAGCCAAGAATCAGGGTTGGGCGAGCAGTACTTC. Encoded protein: CASSQESGLGEQYF.

On this clone itself: At the DNA level, this CDR3 is encoded by other sequences in the same sample as well. The chain has TRBV19 and TRBJ1-4; D is uncertain. Trimming stripped 3 bases from V and 5 bases from J, with 13 bases between. The germline gives CDR1 LNHDA, CDR2 SQIVND (reference sequence). The CDR3 runs to 15 residues. The CDR3, as DNA: TGTGCCAGTAGTATCGTCGCAGCTATCAATGAAAAACTGTTTTTT. Translation: CASSIVAAINEKLFF.

J is TRBJ2-1 and V is TRBV24-1, with D perhaps TRBD2 (7 bases). Trimming removed 2 bases at V and 4 bases at J, with 20 bases between. This CDR3 is 18 amino acids long. Germline CDR1 is KGHDR and CDR2 is SFDVKD. In nucleotides, the CDR3 is TGTGCCACCAGTGATTCGGGGGGCCGGGACGGAGCATACAATGAGCAGTTCTTC. Amino acid sequence: CATSDSGGRDGAYNEQFF.

CDR3 sequence (DNA): TGTGCCAGCAGTGACCGGACCGGTAACTATGGCTACACCTTC. Amino acids: CASSDRTGNYGYTF. This chain links TRBV6-2 or TRBV6-3 with TRBJ1-2; D gene ambiguous. The CDR3 length is 14 residues. V was clipped by 5 bases and J by 1 base, with 11 bases between them. Per germline, CDR1 MNHEY and CDR2 SVGEGT.

The rearrangement uses TRBV7-6 and TRBJ2-2; D is possibly TRBD2 (6 bases). Trimming pared 0 bases from V and 4 bases from J, leaving 9 bases between. CDR1 and CDR2 (germline): SGHVS, FNYEAQ. The CDR3 has 15 amino acids. CDR3 bases: TGTGCCAGCAGCTTAGCAGGGCGGGGCACCGGGGAGCTGTTTTTT. It specifies CASSLAGRGTGELFF.

The chain employs TRBV7-9 and TRBJ1-1; D possibly corresponds to TRBD1 (5 bases). CDR1 is SEHNR, CDR2 FQNEAQ, per germline (reference sequence). Trimming took off 5 bases at V and 10 bases at J, with 17 bases between the two ends. CDR3 length: 13 amino acids. The chain's CDR3 is CASSGNHGTLAFF. The CDR3 bases are TGTGCCAGCAGCGGTAACCACGGGACTTTAGCTTTCTTT.

This chain joins TRBV7-3 and TRBJ1-1; D gene ambiguous. CDR1 and CDR2 from the germline V gene are SGHTA and FQGTGA. The germline V and J ends were trimmed by 0 bases and 5 bases, with 10 bases remaining between them. This CDR3 has 14 residues. The CDR3 spells CASSLTFRSTEAFF. The CDR3 DNA is TGTGCCAGCAGCTTAACGTTTAGGAGTACTGAAGCTTTCTTT. Looking up the rest from reference TRBV7-3 and TRBJ1-1 gives the full variable domain: GAGVSQTPSNKVTEKGKYVELRCDPISGHTALYWYRQSLGQGPEFLIYFQGTGAADDSGLPNDRFFAVRPEGSVSTLKIQRTERGDSAVYLCASSLTFRSTEAFFGQGTRLTVV.

The chain employs TRBV6-5 and TRBJ1-5, with D possibly matching TRBD1 (6 bases). The germline V and J ends were trimmed by 6 bases and 3 bases, with 15 bases remaining between them. Germline assignment: CDR1 MNHEY and CDR2 SVGAGI. The CDR3 extends over 15 amino acids. In DNA form, the CDR3 reads TGTGCCAGCAGACAGGGAATTATGTCCAATCAGCCCCAGCATTTT. It specifies CASRQGIMSNQPQHF.

V is TRBV3-1 (or the pseudogene TRBV3-2) and J is TRBJ2-7; 7 positions agree with TRBD1. CDR1 LGHDT and CDR2 YNNKEL come from the germline V gene (reference sequence). This CDR3 has 14 amino acids. Trimming cost V 11 bases and J 2 bases; bases outside gene matches: 12. The CDR3 loop reads CALTGQIRPYEQYF. In nucleotides, the CDR3 is TGTGCCCTTACGGGACAGATAAGACCCTACGAGCAGTACTTC.